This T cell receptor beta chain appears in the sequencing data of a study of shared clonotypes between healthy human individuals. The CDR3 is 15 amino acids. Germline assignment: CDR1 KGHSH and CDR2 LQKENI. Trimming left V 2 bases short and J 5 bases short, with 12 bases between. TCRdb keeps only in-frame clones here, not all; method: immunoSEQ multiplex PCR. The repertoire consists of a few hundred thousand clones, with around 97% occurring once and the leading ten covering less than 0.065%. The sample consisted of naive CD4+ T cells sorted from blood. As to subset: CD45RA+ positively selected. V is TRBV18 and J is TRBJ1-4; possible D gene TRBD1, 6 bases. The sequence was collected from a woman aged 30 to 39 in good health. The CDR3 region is CASSPTGGLNEKLFF. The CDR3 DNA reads TGTGCCAGCTCACCAACGGGGGGCTTGAATGAAAAACTGTTTTTT.